The 27 T cell receptor beta chains presented below share a single source sample, sequenced in a study of shared clonotypes between healthy human individuals. Repertoires were generated with immunoSEQ multiplex PCR, while TCRdb's copy carries only in-frame clones and drops some. The repertoire holds around 1.9 million clones, with 85% to 95% as singletons. Selected positively for CCR7 and CD45RO-negative, naive CD8 cells excluded terminally differentiated effector memory CD45RA+ cells. Sequenced sample: naive CD8+ T cells from PBMCs. These receptors were taken from a man aged 18 to 35 in good health. Some clones in this sample may be carry-over from other donors' samples.

This chain uses TRBV5-6 with TRBJ2-5; D perhaps matches TRBD1 (6 bases). The DNA end is a closer match to TRBJ2-7, so the J assignment may be wrong. This CDR3 region has 13 residues. Germline V gives CDR1 SGHDT, CDR2 YYEEEE. CDR3 in amino acids: CASSPGEIGEQYF. The CDR3 coding sequence is TGTGCCAGCAGCCCAGGGGAAATTGGCGAGCAGTACTTC.

This chain connects TRBV7-8 to TRBJ2-1; D could derive from TRBD1 or TRBD2 (5 bases each). V shed 2 bases and J shed 15 bases, with 20 bases lying between them. Germline lookup yields CDR1 SGHVS and CDR2 FQNEAQ. This CDR3 region has 14 residues. As DNA, the CDR3 is TGTGCCAGCAGCTTATCCGAGGGGACCCAGGCACCGTTCTTC. It translates to CASSLSEGTQAPFF.

The V call is TRBV27, the J call TRBJ2-1, with 13 bases lining up with TRBD2. Germline CDR1 MNHEY, CDR2 SMNVEV (reference sequence). The V gene end was trimmed by 0 bases and the J gene end by 8 bases; junction bases not matched to a gene: 7. The CDR3 is made up of 17 amino acids. The CDR3 protein is CASSLSPPGLAGDEQFF. The CDR3 DNA reads as TGTGCCAGCAGTTTATCGCCCCCCGGACTAGCGGGAGATGAGCAGTTCTTC.

This chain connects TRBV4-1 to TRBJ2-7; D is perhaps TRBD1 or TRBD2 (6 bases each). The CDR3 is made up of 17 amino acids. Germline V gene lookup returns CDR1 MGHRA and CDR2 YSYEKL. V was pared by 4 bases and J by 0 bases, with 19 bases between. The CDR3 region is CASSLPTPGADSYEQYF. Here the CDR3 DNA reads TGCGCCAGCAGCCTTCCCACGCCGGGGGCGGACTCCTACGAGCAGTACTTC.

This clone came up once. The chain has TRBV6-5 and TRBJ2-1; 8 bases fit TRBD2. Germline-derived CDR1 and CDR2 are MNHEY and SVGAGI. CDR3 length: 16 residues. The V segment lost 4 bases and the J segment 4 bases; nucleotides outside the gene matches: 9. The CDR3 nucleotides read TGTGCCAGCAGTTCTGAAGCGGGAGTAAGTTACAATGAGCAGTTCTTC. Its translation is CASSSEAGVSYNEQFF.

V usage is TRBV7-9 and J usage is TRBJ1-4, with D possibly TRBD1 on 6 matching bases. V dropped 5 bases and J dropped 5 bases, with 12 bases sitting between them. The CDR3 runs 14 residues. CDR1 and CDR2 from the germline V gene are SEHNR and FQNEAQ (reference sequence). CDR3 loop: CASSRTGPNEKLFF. DNA of the CDR3: TGTGCCAGCAGCCGAACAGGGCCCAATGAAAAACTGTTTTTT.

The V and J genes are TRBV7-9 and TRBJ1-6, with unresolved D. CDR1 and CDR2 from the germline V gene are SEHNR and FQNEAQ (reference sequence). Trimming removed 1 base at V and 9 bases at J, with 13 bases between. This CDR3 region has 15 residues. The DNA for the CDR3 is TGTGCCAGCAGCTTAGTAAGCAGCGGAGGTTCACCCCTCCACTTT. Residues: CASSLVSSGGSPLHF.

As DNA, the CDR3 is TGCGCCAGCAGCCAAGATCGTTGGGGGGCAGGCGAGCAGTACTTC. Translated: CASSQDRWGAGEQYF. The J gene is TRBJ2-7, the V gene TRBV4-3; D is perhaps TRBD1 or TRBD2 (6 bases each). Trimming cost V 0 bases and J 6 bases, with 15 bases left between them. CDR1 and CDR2 from the germline V gene are LGHNA and YSLEER. The CDR3 loop spans 15 amino acids.

The chain carries TRBV9 and TRBJ1-5, with no clear D. Germline CDR1 SGDLS, CDR2 YYNGEE. There are 15 residues in the CDR3. Trimming left V 4 bases short and J 2 bases short, with 13 bases between. The CDR3 DNA reads as TGTGCCAGCAGCCGTGGAAGGGAGGGCAATCAGCCCCAGCATTTT. The encoded protein is CASSRGREGNQPQHF.

This chain connects TRBV19 to TRBJ1-1; D gene ambiguous. This CDR3 is 14 amino acids long. In germline, CDR1 is LNHDA, CDR2 SQIVND (reference sequence). Between the trimmed V and J ends, which lost 2 bases and 8 bases, there was a span of 15 bases. The CDR3 sequence is CASSILLGGAEAFF. The CDR3 nucleotides read TGTGCCAGTAGTATACTCTTGGGAGGTGCAGAAGCTTTCTTT.

This clone was observed a single time. The chain has TRBV5-6 and TRBJ2-7, with 9 bases identical to TRBD1. Unmatched junction bases numbered 8, after V lost 4 bases and J lost 3 bases. There are 15 residues in the CDR3. Germline V gene data show CDR1 as SGHDT and CDR2 as YYEEEE. CDR3 coding DNA: TGTGCCAGCAGCCAAACCGGACAGGGGTACTACGAGCAGTACTTC. This gives the protein CASSQTGQGYYEQYF.

The rearrangement uses TRBV6-5 and TRBJ1-2, with no clear D. The CDR3 has 14 residues. Trimming stripped 5 bases from V and 2 bases from J, with 12 bases between. The germline CDR1 and CDR2 sequences are MNHEY and SVGAGI. CDR3 amino acids: CASSDLDGNYGYTF. DNA of the CDR3: TGTGCCAGCAGTGACCTGGACGGGAACTATGGCTACACCTTC.

This chain connects TRBV30 to TRBJ2-3; TRBD2 aligns across 8 bases. J gave up 1 base and V 5 bases, and 5 bases lay outside the gene matches. Germline V CDR1 and CDR2: GTSNPN, SVGIG (reference sequence). The CDR3 contains 14 residues. This chain's CDR3 is CAWETGGGTDTQYF. The CDR3 nucleotides read TGTGCCTGGGAGACCGGGGGGGGCACAGATACGCAGTATTTT.

The chain recombines TRBV13 with TRBJ2-5; TRBD1 aligns across 7 bases. CDR1 and CDR2 (germline): PRHDT, FYEKMQ (reference sequence). This CDR3 has 13 amino acids. V dropped 5 bases and J dropped 5; count of bases not matched to a gene: 5. CDR3 sequence: CASSTTGSETQYF. DNA of the CDR3: TGTGCCAGCAGCACGACAGGGAGCGAGACCCAGTACTTC.

V and J are TRBV19 and TRBJ2-7, with D possibly being TRBD2 (5 bases). This CDR3 has 14 residues. V shed 7 bases and J shed 0 bases, with 13 bases lying between them. Germline V lookup: CDR1 LNHDA, CDR2 SQIVND (reference sequence). CDR3 coding DNA: TGTGCCAGTAAAGAGACGGGGAGCTCCTACGAGCAGTACTTC. This encodes CASKETGSSYEQYF.

This CDR3 is CAIRDERQGIGYTF. The DNA of the CDR3 is TGTGCCATCCGCGACGAGCGACAGGGGATCGGCTACACCTTC. The genes are TRBV10-3 and TRBJ1-2; 8 positions match TRBD1. The CDR3 runs 14 residues. V was pared by 8 bases and J by 8 bases, with 13 bases of the junction left unmatched. Germline CDR1 ENHRY, CDR2 SYGVKD.

The chain carries TRBV6-5 and TRBJ2-5; TRBD1 might be the D (6 bases). The better agreement between TRBJ2-7 and the DNA end casts doubt on the J call. CDR3 length: 13 residues. CDR1 and CDR2 from the germline V gene are MNHEY and SVGAGI. CDR3 coding DNA: TGTGCCAGCAGTACTTTCTCGACAGGCGAGCAGTACTTC. It codes for CASSTFSTGEQYF.

The chain is built from TRBV5-1 and TRBJ2-7, with 7 nucleotides matching TRBD2. Germline trimming cut 1 base from V and 4 bases from J; bases unmatched to any gene: 5. The CDR3 length is 14 residues. Germline V CDR1 and CDR2: SGHRS, YFSETQ. The CDR3 region is CASSLTLADYEQYF. As DNA, the CDR3 is TGCGCCAGCAGCTTGACTCTAGCGGATTACGAGCAGTACTTC.

The chain uses TRBV7-2 and TRBJ2-7; 7 bases align to TRBD1. V was clipped by 6 bases and J by 4 bases; unmatched bases: 9. CDR1 SGHTA and CDR2 FQGNSA come from the germline V gene. The CDR3 runs to 14 residues. This chain's CDR3 is CASSSRTGGYEQYF. The CDR3 region has the DNA TGTGCCAGCAGTTCTCGGACAGGAGGTTACGAGCAGTACTTC. Variable domain in full (rest from reference TRBV7-2 and TRBJ2-7): GAGVSQSPSNKVTEKGKDVELRCDPISGHTALYWYRQSLGQGLEFLIYFQGNSAPDKSGLPSDRFSAERTGGSVSTLTIQRTQQEDSAVYLCASSSRTGGYEQYFGPGTRLTVT.

The rearrangement joins TRBV11-3 to TRBJ2-2; TRBD1 might be the D (6 bases). The CDR3 is 16 residues long. Germline CDR1 and CDR2: SGHNT and YENEEA. The ends were cut back, 3 bases at V and 3 bases at J, with 14 bases in the middle. In DNA, the CDR3 is TGTGCCAGCAGCTTGCGCCTGGGGGCGGACACCGGGGAGCTGTTTTTT. Its translation is CASSLRLGADTGELFF.

On this clone: Distinct nucleotide sequences in the sample also encode this CDR3. The chain links TRBV27 to TRBJ2-7; no reliable D call. This CDR3 is 13 amino acids long. Germline CDR1 and CDR2: MNHEY and SMNVEV (reference sequence). Trimming left V 0 bases short and J 4 bases short, with 7 bases between. The CDR3 DNA reads as TGTGCCAGCAGTTTATCCCCCGCTTACGAGCAGTACTTC. Protein product: CASSLSPAYEQYF.

This rearrangement joins TRBV12-5 to TRBJ2-5; no definite D call. The CDR3 is 13 residues long. Germline CDR1 LGHNT, CDR2 FRNRAP. The V gene lost 2 bases and the J gene lost 5 bases, with 9 bases spanning the gap. The CDR3 protein is CASGLSLVETQYF. The CDR3 coding sequence is TGTGCTAGTGGTTTGAGTCTAGTGGAGACCCAGTACTTC.

The rearrangement joins TRBV6-5 to TRBJ1-5; no clear D gene. Germline CDR1 MNHEY, CDR2 SVGAGI. The CDR3 is 15 residues long. V was pared by 5 bases and J by 0 bases, with 11 bases between. Here the CDR3 reads CASSPRLDSNQPQHF. In DNA form, the CDR3 reads TGTGCCAGCAGTCCCCGGCTAGATAGCAATCAGCCCCAGCATTTT.

In the case of this clone: The same CDR3 also results from other DNA sequences found in this sample. The rearrangement joins TRBV9 to TRBJ1-2, with D tentatively TRBD1 (5 bases). The germline V gene has CDR1 SGDLS and CDR2 YYNGEE. V shed 5 bases and J shed 4 bases, with 12 bases lying between them. The CDR3 spans 13 residues. The CDR3 DNA reads TGTGCCAGCAGTGCCGGGGGAGTCTATGGCTACACCTTC. It translates to CASSAGGVYGYTF.

V usage is TRBV10-1 and J usage is TRBJ2-3; 7 nucleotides line up with TRBD2. The trim removed 3 bases at V and 1 base at J, leaving 19 bases unmatched. CDR3 length equals 20 residues. Germline CDR1 reads WNHNN; CDR2 reads SYGVQD (reference sequence). DNA for the CDR3: TGCGCCAGCAGTGACCCGGGAGGCGGAGCGAAATTGGGAGGCACAGATACGCAGTATTTT. It encodes CASSDPGGGAKLGGTDTQYF.

Comments on this clone: The sample holds other DNA sequences that translate to the same CDR3. The chain carries TRBV6-5 and TRBJ1-5; possible D gene TRBD1, 5 bases. Trimming removed 2 bases at V and 6 bases at J, with 8 bases between. The CDR3 extends over 13 amino acids. The germline CDR1 and CDR2 sequences are MNHEY and SVGAGI. CDR3 nucleotides: TGTGCCAGCAGTTACGGCGGGGGTCAGCCCCAGCATTTT. Protein sequence: CASSYGGGQPQHF.

The chain combines TRBV11-2 with TRBJ2-5; a weak D match, TRBD1 (6 bases). The CDR3 is made up of 15 amino acids. Germline V lookup: CDR1 SGHAT, CDR2 FQNNGV. V lost 3 bases to trimming and J lost 2 bases, with 13 bases between them. DNA for the CDR3: TGTGCCAGCAGCTTGAGGACAGAACCACAAGAGACCCAGTACTTC. It encodes CASSLRTEPQETQYF.